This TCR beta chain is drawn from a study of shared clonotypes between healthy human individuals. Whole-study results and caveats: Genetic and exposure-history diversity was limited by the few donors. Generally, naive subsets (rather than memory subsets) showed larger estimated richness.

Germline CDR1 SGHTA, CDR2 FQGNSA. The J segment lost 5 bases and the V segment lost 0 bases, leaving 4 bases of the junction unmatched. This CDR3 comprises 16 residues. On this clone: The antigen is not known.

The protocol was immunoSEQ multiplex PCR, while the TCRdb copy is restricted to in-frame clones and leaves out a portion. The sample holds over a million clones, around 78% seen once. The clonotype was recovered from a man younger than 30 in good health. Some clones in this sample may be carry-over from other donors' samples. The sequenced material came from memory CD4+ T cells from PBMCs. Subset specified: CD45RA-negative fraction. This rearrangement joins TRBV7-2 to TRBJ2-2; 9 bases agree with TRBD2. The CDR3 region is CASSLAAGGRTGELFF. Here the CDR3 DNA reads TGTGCCAGCAGCTTAGCAGCGGGAGGTCGGACCGGGGAGCTGTTTTTT.